This T cell receptor beta chain was profiled in a study of breast tumors, draining lymph nodes, adjacent tissues. A single record per CDR3 protein comes from TCRdb applying MiXCR to the multiplex PCR reads. This sample has fewer than 15,000 distinct CDR3 sequences, with roughly 55% found just once. This clonotype has just a few counts. Its specificity is not known. General study results and limits: Tumor TCR diversity was below lymph nodes but above nontumor tissue.

Germline V lookup: CDR1 DFQATT, CDR2 SNEGSKA (reference sequence). Trimming pared 0 bases from V and 7 bases from J, leaving 12 bases between. This CDR3 region has 13 residues. The sample comprised tumor-adjacent breast tissue. The TCR originated in a female donor with breast cancer. Some clones in this sample may be carry-over from other donors' samples. V and J are TRBV20-1 and TRBJ1-2; no clear D gene. For the CDR3, the DNA is TGCAGTGCTAGAGACAGGTGGGATCTTGGCTACACCTTC. Amino acid sequence: CSARDRWDLGYTF.